The next 27 T cell receptor beta chains were all read from a single sample in a study of identical twins. One entry per CDR3 protein results from TCRdb running MiXCR on the 5' RACE reads. The sample has about 520,000 distinct CDR3 sequences; 20% to 25% are singletons. These data also formed part of another study, on T cells expressing NK-cell markers.

Source material: CD4+ T cells sorted from blood. The receptors were gathered from a woman aged 18-29 years in good health.

A few counts support this clonotype. V usage is TRBV24-1 and J usage is TRBJ1-1, with D unclear. The CDR3 length is 13 residues. The V end was cut by 4 bases, the J end by 1 base, with 6 bases between. Germline lookup yields CDR1 KGHDR and CDR2 SFDVKD. The CDR3 here is CATSDSGNTEAFF. CDR3 nucleotides: TGTGCCACCAGTGACTCTGGGAACACTGAAGCTTTCTTT.

CDR3: CASSLSNPGDTEAFF. CDR3 sequence (DNA): TGCGCCAGCAGCTTGTCGAACCCAGGGGACACTGAAGCTTTCTTT. This chain uses TRBV5-1 with TRBJ1-1; possibly TRBD1 for D (6 bases). Germline lookup yields CDR1 SGHRS and CDR2 YFSETQ. There are 15 residues in the CDR3. Trimming cost V 1 base and J 3 bases, with 13 bases left between them.

The J gene is TRBJ1-5, the V gene TRBV12-3 or TRBV12-4, with a possible D match to TRBD1 (5 bases). The CDR3 extends over 17 amino acids. Deletions cut 6 bases from V and 0 bases from J, with 18 bases between. CDR3 nucleotides: TGTGCCAGCAGACCCAGTACAGGTACAAGTAGCAATCAGCCCCAGCATTTT. Its protein product is CASRPSTGTSSNQPQHF.

In its sample, this clonotype was seen a few times. This chain uses TRBV20-1 with TRBJ2-3; weak D call: TRBD1 (6 bases). Germline lookup yields CDR1 DFQATT and CDR2 SNEGSKA (reference sequence). V lost 2 bases and J 6 bases, leaving 9 bases between the germline ends. The CDR3 has 12 amino acids. The CDR3 coding sequence is TGCAGTGCTAGAAGACAGGCGGATACGCAGTATTTT. This gives the protein CSARRQADTQYF.

This clonotype has a handful of counts. This chain connects TRBV7-9 to TRBJ1-2, with TRBD1 matching over 7 bases. V was pared by 5 bases and J by 5 bases, with 8 bases of the junction left unmatched. Germline V CDR1 and CDR2: SEHNR, FQNEAQ (reference sequence). CDR3 size: 14 residues. CDR3 in amino acids: CASSPQTGYYGYTF. In DNA, the CDR3 is TGTGCCAGCAGCCCGCAGACAGGGTATTATGGCTACACCTTC.

This clonotype was observed a few times. The junction shows a germline mismatch at one end, possibly a read error. The chain is built from TRBV6-1 and TRBJ1-4; D might be TRBD1 (6 bases). Germline V gene sequence: CDR1 MNHNS, CDR2 SASEGT. The CDR3 covers 12 residues. The CDR3: CASSEEGLQGGF. DNA for the CDR3: TGTGCCAGCAGTGAAGAGGGGCTACAGGGTGGTTTT.

Points on this clonotype: The junction shows a germline mismatch at one end, possibly a read error. This sequence joins TRBV6-2 or TRBV6-3 and TRBJ2-3; either TRBD1 or TRBD2 may fit D (5 bases each). The germline V gene encodes CDR1 MNHEY and CDR2 SVGEGT. The CDR3 runs to 15 residues. The CDR3 sequence: CASSYLGEWIYTQYF. The CDR3 bases are TGTGCCAGTAGTTATTTGGGGGAGTGGATCTATACGCAGTATTTT.

Worth noting for this clonotype: Germline and junction disagree at one end, which may indicate a read error. The V and J genes are TRBV2 and TRBJ2-1; no clear D. Germline V lookup: CDR1 SNHLY, CDR2 FYNNEI. The CDR3 extends over 10 amino acids. The CDR3: CASSYGGQTF. The CDR3, as DNA: TGTGCCAGCAGTTACGGTGGTCAGACCTTC.

J is TRBJ2-5 and V is TRBV20-1, with 8 bases lining up with TRBD1. The junction had 4 bases not matched to a gene; V was cut back by 8 bases and J by 2 bases. The CDR3 covers 12 residues. Germline V gene lookup returns CDR1 DFQATT and CDR2 SNEGSKA (reference sequence). The CDR3 nucleotides read TGCAGTTCGAACAGGGGGCAAGAGACCCAGTACTTC. Protein: CSSNRGQETQYF.

The chain combines TRBV14 with TRBJ1-6; D is unresolved. Germline CDR1 and CDR2: SGHDN and FVKESK. Trimming removed 1 base from V and 9 bases from J, with 4 bases in between. The CDR3 contains 12 residues. CDR3 protein: CASSQAASPLHF. The CDR3, as DNA: TGTGCCAGCAGCCAAGCTGCTTCACCCCTCCACTTT.

This clonotype was seen more than once but under ten times. This chain links TRBV28 with TRBJ2-1, with D possibly called TRBD1 or TRBD2 (5 bases each). The V and J ends lost 6 bases and 3 bases respectively, with 21 bases between them. The length of the CDR3 is 17 residues. Germline-derived CDR1 and CDR2 are MDHEN and SYDVKM. CDR3 loop: CASRGLRGGVNYNEQFF. CDR3 coding DNA: TGTGCCAGCAGGGGTCTGAGGGGTGGAGTGAACTACAATGAGCAGTTCTTC.

This clonotype was observed many times. DNA for the CDR3: TGTGCCACCAGCAGAGATGCAGGGTCGATCAAAAACATTCAGTACTTC. This encodes CATSRDAGSIKNIQYF. The chain links TRBV15 to TRBJ2-4; tentative D call: TRBD1 (5 bases). Trimming pared 0 bases from V and 3 bases from J, leaving 12 bases between. Germline V CDR1 and CDR2: LNHNV, YYDKDF (reference sequence). The CDR3 spans 16 residues. Looking up the rest from reference TRBV15 and TRBJ2-4 gives the full variable domain: DAMVIQNPRYQVTQFGKPVTLSCSQTLNHNVMYWYQQKSSQAPKLLFHYYDKDFNNEADTPDNFQSRRPNTSFCFLDIRSPGLGDTAMYLCATSRDAGSIKNIQYFGAGTRLSVL.

J is TRBJ1-2 and V is TRBV30, with no clear D. There are 13 residues in the CDR3. The germline V and J ends were trimmed by 4 bases and 6 bases, with 15 bases remaining between them. Germline assignment: CDR1 GTSNPN and CDR2 SVGIG (reference sequence). The CDR3 sequence is CAWTGSLSHGYTF. CDR3 coding DNA: TGTGCCTGGACAGGCAGCTTAAGCCATGGCTACACCTTC.

The J gene is TRBJ1-4, the V gene TRBV5-1; D perhaps matches TRBD1 (5 bases). Per the germline V gene, CDR1 is SGHRS and CDR2 is YFSETQ. V shed 4 bases and J shed 7 bases, with 20 bases lying between them. The CDR3 contains 16 residues. This CDR3 is CASSKDWGRRSEKLFF. CDR3 DNA sequence: TGCGCCAGCAGCAAGGATTGGGGCCGACGGAGTGAAAAACTGTTTTTT. Drawing the rest from reference TRBV5-1 and TRBJ1-4, the complete variable domain is KAGVTQTPRYLIKTRGQQVTLSCSPISGHRSVSWYQQTPGQGLQFLFEYFSETQRNKGNFPGRFSGRQFSNSRSEMNVSTLELGDSALYLCASSKDWGRRSEKLFFGSGTQLSVL.

The chain combines TRBV4-3 with TRBJ2-7, with D possibly matching TRBD1 (5 bases). The CDR3 loop spans 14 amino acids. The V gene's germline CDR1 is LGHNA and CDR2 YSLEER. Trimming took 0 bases from V and 2 from J, leaving 8 bases between them. The CDR3 DNA reads TGCGCCAGCAGCCAAGACAGGGCGACCTACGAGCAGTACTTC. This gives the protein CASSQDRATYEQYF.

The chain links TRBV15 to TRBJ2-7; D might be TRBD2 (6 bases). Trimming stripped 1 base from V and 4 bases from J, with 11 bases between. CDR3 length: 14 amino acids. CDR1 LNHNV and CDR2 YYDKDF come from the germline V gene (reference sequence). This CDR3 reads CATSRGAGLYEQYF. The CDR3 region has the DNA TGTGCCACCAGCAGAGGTGCGGGGCTGTACGAGCAGTACTTC.

The CDR3: CASGLRLNSGANVLTF. CDR3 bases: TGTGCTAGTGGTTTGAGGCTGAACTCTGGGGCCAACGTCCTGACTTTC. The chain employs TRBV12-5 and TRBJ2-6; no firm D call. The CDR3 totals 16 residues. Germline assignment: CDR1 LGHNT and CDR2 FRNRAP. V lost 2 bases, J lost 0 bases, and 8 bases lay in between.

This clonotype was counted at least ten times. The J gene is TRBJ1-1, the V gene TRBV12-3 or TRBV12-4; D is perhaps TRBD1 (6 bases). The CDR3 totals 12 residues. The V gene lost 4 bases and the J gene lost 7 bases, with 10 bases spanning the gap. CDR3 in amino acids: CASSSGESEAFF. The CDR3, as DNA: TGTGCCAGCAGTTCAGGGGAGAGTGAAGCTTTCTTT.

This clonotype was seen ten or more times. The chain joins TRBV20-1 to TRBJ2-6, with D unresolved. Germline V gene data show CDR1 as DFQATT and CDR2 as SNEGSKA (reference sequence). The CDR3 covers 13 residues. With 6 bases removed from V and 2 bases from J, the gap between germline ends came to 8 bases. For the CDR3, the DNA is TGCAGTGCCAAGAGTCCTGGGGCCAACGTCCTGACTTTC. It translates to CSAKSPGANVLTF.

V usage is TRBV6-5 and J usage is TRBJ1-5; D remains unclear. Germline CDR1 MNHEY, CDR2 SVGAGI. The CDR3 loop spans 15 amino acids. V lost 3 bases, J lost 0 bases, and 9 bases lay in between. The CDR3 protein is CASSYHRNSNQPQHF. CDR3 coding DNA: TGTGCCAGCAGTTATCACAGAAATAGCAATCAGCCCCAGCATTTT.

The chain recombines TRBV6-2 or TRBV6-3 with TRBJ2-1; 9 bases line up with TRBD1. V was clipped by 6 bases and J by 5 bases; unmatched bases: 17. Germline CDR1 is MNHEY and CDR2 is SVGEGT. There are 18 residues in the CDR3. In DNA, the CDR3 is TGTGCCAGCAGGAAACAGGGGGCCATGGTTATTCGTGACAATGAGCAGTTCTTC. Translating gives CASRKQGAMVIRDNEQFF.

The rearrangement joins TRBV12-3 or TRBV12-4 to TRBJ2-3, with D tentatively TRBD2 (6 bases). CDR3 length equals 14 residues. Between the trimmed V and J ends, which lost 5 bases and 2 bases, there was a span of 11 bases. This CDR3 reads CASSMGLATDTQYF. CDR3 sequence (DNA): TGTGCCAGCAGTATGGGACTCGCCACAGATACGCAGTATTTT.

V and J are TRBV4-1 and TRBJ2-5, with TRBD1 as a possible D gene (5 bases). The germline gives CDR1 MGHRA, CDR2 YSYEKL. The ends were cut back, 4 bases at V and 2 bases at J, with 11 bases in the middle. The CDR3 has 14 residues. CDR3 residues: CASSPLQGQETQYF. In DNA, the CDR3 is TGCGCCAGCAGCCCACTTCAGGGACAAGAGACCCAGTACTTC.

This chain uses TRBV29-1 with TRBJ2-7; 10 nucleotides line up with TRBD1. After removal of 4 bases from V and 2 bases from J, the junction contained 8 bases not matched to a gene. CDR3 length equals 15 residues. CDR1 SQVTM and CDR2 ANQGSEA come from the germline V gene. The DNA for the CDR3 is TGCAGCGTTGGACTCTCGGGACAGGGGACCTACGAGCAGTACTTC. This encodes CSVGLSGQGTYEQYF.

V is TRBV3-1 and J is TRBJ2-3; 9 bases fit TRBD2. The trim removed 11 bases at V and 2 bases at J, leaving 17 bases unmatched. The CDR3 is made up of 17 amino acids. Germline CDR1 LGHDT, CDR2 YNNKEL (reference sequence). The CDR3 DNA follows: TGTGCCTCCTGCCTACAACCTAGCGGGGTGCCCACAGATACGCAGTATTTT. It encodes CASCLQPSGVPTDTQYF.

The J gene is TRBJ1-3, the V gene TRBV12-3 or TRBV12-4, with TRBD1 matching 8 bases. Trimming cost V 6 bases and J 3 bases; bases outside gene matches: 7. The CDR3 contains 15 residues. The CDR3 region has the DNA TGTGCCAGCAGCCGGACAGGGTCAGGTGGAAACACCATATATTTT. Translated, it gives CASSRTGSGGNTIYF.

In this sample, this clonotype turned up a few times. J is TRBJ2-5 and V is TRBV9, with TRBD1 identical over 10 bases. The junction had 3 bases not matched to a gene; V was cut back by 0 bases and J by 4 bases. The CDR3 runs to 15 residues. In germline, CDR1 is SGDLS, CDR2 YYNGEE. CDR3 loop: CASSVGDRGPETQYF. The CDR3 DNA reads as TGTGCCAGCAGCGTAGGGGACAGGGGACCAGAGACCCAGTACTTC. Complete variable domain (other parts from reference TRBV9 and TRBJ2-5): DSGVTQTPKHLITATGQRVTLRCSPRSGDLSVYWYQQSLDQGLQFLIQYYNGEERAKGNILERFSAQQFPDLHSELNLSSLELGDSALYFCASSVGDRGPETQYFGPGTRLLVL.